The clone carrying this T cell receptor beta chain was picked up one time. This specimen belongs to a study of blood T cell repertoires in COVID-19. On the study more broadly: There were acute and convalescent COVID-19 samples, and they came from the United States, Italy and Spain. Sources were T cells, B-cell-depleted T cells, or PBMCs; the material itself was cDNA or gDNA.

Per the study methods: For nucleated cells, counts were estimated from reference gene primer amplification. Only in-frame clones appear in the TCRdb table, and some are missing; sequencing was by immunoSEQ multiplex PCR. The V and J calls and clone size come from that table; D and trimming were worked out from the DNA. The sample gives some 190,000 clones, approximately 87% of which show up once; roughly 18% is in the top ten. V lost 4 bases, J lost 5 bases, and 11 bases lay in between. The CDR3 consists of 13 residues. Looked up from germline, CDR1 is KGHSH and CDR2 is LQKENI. This receptor was taken from a person between 70 and 80 years old with COVID-19, enrolled during active disease. Sequencing used peripheral blood. This chain joins TRBV18 and TRBJ2-5; D may be TRBD1 (5 bases). CDR3 loop: CASSLQGAETQYF. The CDR3 region has the DNA TGTGCCAGCTCACTCCAGGGTGCGGAGACCCAGTACTTC.